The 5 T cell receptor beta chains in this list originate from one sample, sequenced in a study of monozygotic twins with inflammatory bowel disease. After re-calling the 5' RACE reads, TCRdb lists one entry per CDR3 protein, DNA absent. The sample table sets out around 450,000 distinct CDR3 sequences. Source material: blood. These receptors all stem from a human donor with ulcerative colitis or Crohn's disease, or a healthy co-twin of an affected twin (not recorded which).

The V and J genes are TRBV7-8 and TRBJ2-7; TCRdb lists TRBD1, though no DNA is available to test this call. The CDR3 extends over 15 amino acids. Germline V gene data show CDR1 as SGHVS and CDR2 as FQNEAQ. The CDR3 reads CASSLEGGLLLEQYF. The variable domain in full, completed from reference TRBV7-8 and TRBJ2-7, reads GAGVSQSPRYKVAKRGQDVALRCDPISGHVSLFWYQQALGQGPEFLTYFQNEAQLDKSGLPSDRFFAERPEGSVSTLKIQRTQQEDSAVYLCASSLEGGLLLEQYFGPGTRLTVT.

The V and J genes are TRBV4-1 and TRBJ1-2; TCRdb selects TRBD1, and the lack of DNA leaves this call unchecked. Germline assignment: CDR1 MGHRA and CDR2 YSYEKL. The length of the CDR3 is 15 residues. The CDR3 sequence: CASSQEDRGWYGYTF.

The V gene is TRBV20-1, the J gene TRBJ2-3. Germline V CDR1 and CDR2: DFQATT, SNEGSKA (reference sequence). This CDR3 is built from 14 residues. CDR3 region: CSASIVGDTDTQYF.

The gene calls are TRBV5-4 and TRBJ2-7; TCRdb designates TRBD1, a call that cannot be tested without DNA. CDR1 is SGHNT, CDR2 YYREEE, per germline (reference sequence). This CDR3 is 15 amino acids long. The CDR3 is CASSLTGDFSYEQYF.

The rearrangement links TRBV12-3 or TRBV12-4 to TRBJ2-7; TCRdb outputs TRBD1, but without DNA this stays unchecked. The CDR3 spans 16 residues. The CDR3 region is CASSSYRQVLSYEQYF.